This entry concerns a single T cell receptor (beta chain). Its target is unknown. Samples came from healthy bone marrow donors. The data belong to a study of cytomegalovirus exposure and HLA in healthy donors. The CDR3 consists of 11 residues. The V end lost 9 bases, the J end lost 6 bases, and 12 bases lay between the germline ends. Germline V gene data show CDR1 as ENHRY and CDR2 as SYGVKD. The study's findings and limits: An analysis was carried out later, and it reportedly showed fewer N-insertions in an Asian-associated ancestry cluster than the roughly 670-donor mean.

PCR involved 60 Vbeta and 13 Jbeta primers. Per the study methods: An analysis performed later counted around 86 million unique TCR beta chains (roughly 11 million of them shared). Assay used: immunoSEQ multiplex PCR; TCRdb lists only in-frame clones, some missing. D and trimming were read from the DNA, whereas the V and J calls and clone size are those reported in that table. The profile shows 95,000 to 150,000 clones, approximately 81% of them singletons. This TCR was sampled from a man between 18 and 35 years old in good health and CMV-seropositive. Material: PBMCs. V gene TRBV10-3 combines with J gene TRBJ2-7; D is perhaps TRBD2 (7 bases). This CDR3 is CAIRGGVEQYF. The DNA for the CDR3 is TGTGCCATAAGGGGGGGAGTCGAGCAGTACTTC.